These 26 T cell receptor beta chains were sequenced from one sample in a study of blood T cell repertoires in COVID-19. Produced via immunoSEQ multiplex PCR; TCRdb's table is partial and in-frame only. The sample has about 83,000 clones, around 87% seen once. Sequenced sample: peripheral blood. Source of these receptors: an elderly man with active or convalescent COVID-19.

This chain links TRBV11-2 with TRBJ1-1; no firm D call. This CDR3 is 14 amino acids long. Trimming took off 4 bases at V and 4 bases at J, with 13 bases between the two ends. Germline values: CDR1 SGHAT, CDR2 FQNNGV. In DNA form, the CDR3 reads TGTGCCAGCAGCTGGGTGATGGGCGCCACTGAAGCTTTCTTT. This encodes CASSWVMGATEAFF.

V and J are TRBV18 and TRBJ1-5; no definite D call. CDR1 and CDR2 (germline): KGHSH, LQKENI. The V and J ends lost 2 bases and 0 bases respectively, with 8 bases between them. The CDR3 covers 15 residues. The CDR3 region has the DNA TGTGCCAGCTCACCAGAGAAGATTAGCAATCAGCCCCAGCATTTT. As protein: CASSPEKISNQPQHF.

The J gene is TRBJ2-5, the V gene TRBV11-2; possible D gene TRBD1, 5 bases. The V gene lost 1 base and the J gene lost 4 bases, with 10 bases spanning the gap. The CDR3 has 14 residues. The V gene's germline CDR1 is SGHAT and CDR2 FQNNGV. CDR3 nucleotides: TGTGCCAGCAGCTTAGGACAGTCCTTAGAGACCCAGTACTTC. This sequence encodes CASSLGQSLETQYF.

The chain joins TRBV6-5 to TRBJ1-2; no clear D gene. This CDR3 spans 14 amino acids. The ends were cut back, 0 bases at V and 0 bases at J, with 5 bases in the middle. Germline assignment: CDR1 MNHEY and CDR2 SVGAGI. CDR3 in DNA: TGTGCCAGCAGTTACTCGGGCGCTAACTATGGCTACACCTTC. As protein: CASSYSGANYGYTF.

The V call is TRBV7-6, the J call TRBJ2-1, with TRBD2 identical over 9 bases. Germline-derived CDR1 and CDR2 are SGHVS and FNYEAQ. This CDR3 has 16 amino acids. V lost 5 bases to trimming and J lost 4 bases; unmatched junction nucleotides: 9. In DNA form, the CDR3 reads TGTGCCAGCAGCCCACGCGGGGGGGCGGGTTACAATGAGCAGTTCTTC. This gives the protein CASSPRGGAGYNEQFF.

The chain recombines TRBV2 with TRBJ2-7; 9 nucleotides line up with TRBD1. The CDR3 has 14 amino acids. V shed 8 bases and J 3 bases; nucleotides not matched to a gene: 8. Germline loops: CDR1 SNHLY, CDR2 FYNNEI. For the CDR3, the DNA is TGTGCCAGCCATACCGGGACAGGGTTCTACGAGCAGTACGTC. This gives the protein CASHTGTGFYEQYV.

The CDR3 coding sequence is TGTGCCAGCAGCGGGCGGAGGGGCCGGACGGACTATGGCTACACCTTC. Residues: CASSGRRGRTDYGYTF. The J gene is TRBJ1-2, the V gene TRBV5-6, with D possibly TRBD1 on 5 matching bases. CDR1 and CDR2 (germline): SGHDT, YYEEEE. Trimming removed 4 bases at V and 3 bases at J, with 19 bases between. The CDR3 is 16 residues long. Combining the CDR3 with reference TRBV5-6 and TRBJ1-2 gives the whole variable domain DAGVTQSPTHLIKTRGQQVTLRCSPKSGHDTVSWYQQALGQGPQFIFQYYEEEERQRGNFPDRFSGHQFPNYSSELNVNALLLGDSALYLCASSGRRGRTDYGYTFGSGTRLTVV.

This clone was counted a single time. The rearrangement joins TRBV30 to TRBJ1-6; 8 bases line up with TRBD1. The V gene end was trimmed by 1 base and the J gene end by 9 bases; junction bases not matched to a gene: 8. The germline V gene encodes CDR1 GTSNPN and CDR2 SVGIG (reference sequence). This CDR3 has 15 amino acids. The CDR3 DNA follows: TGTGCCTGGAGTGCTCTTGACAGGGGACGTTCACCCCTCCACTTT. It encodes CAWSALDRGRSPLHF.

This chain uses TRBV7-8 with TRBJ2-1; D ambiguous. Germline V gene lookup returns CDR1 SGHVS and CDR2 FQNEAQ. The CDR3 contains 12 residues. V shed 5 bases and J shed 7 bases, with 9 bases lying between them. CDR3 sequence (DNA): TGTGCCAGCAGCCCACACGTAAATGAGCAGTTCTTC. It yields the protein CASSPHVNEQFF. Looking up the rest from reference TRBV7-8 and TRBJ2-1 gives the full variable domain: GAGVSQSPRYKVAKRGQDVALRCDPISGHVSLFWYQQALGQGPEFLTYFQNEAQLDKSGLPSDRFFAERPEGSVSTLKIQRTQQEDSAVYLCASSPHVNEQFFGPGTRLTVL.

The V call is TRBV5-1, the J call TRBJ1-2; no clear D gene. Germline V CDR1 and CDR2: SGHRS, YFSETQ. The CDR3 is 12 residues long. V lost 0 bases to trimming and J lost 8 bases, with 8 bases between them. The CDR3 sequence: CASSLEAGGYTF. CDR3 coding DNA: TGCGCCAGCAGCTTGGAGGCGGGCGGCTACACCTTC.

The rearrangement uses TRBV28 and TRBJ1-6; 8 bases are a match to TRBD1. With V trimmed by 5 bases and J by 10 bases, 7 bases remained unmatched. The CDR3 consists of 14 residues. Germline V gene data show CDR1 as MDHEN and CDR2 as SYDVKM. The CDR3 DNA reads TGTGCCAGCAGTCTGGGACAGGTCATATCACCCCTCCACTTT. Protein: CASSLGQVISPLHF.

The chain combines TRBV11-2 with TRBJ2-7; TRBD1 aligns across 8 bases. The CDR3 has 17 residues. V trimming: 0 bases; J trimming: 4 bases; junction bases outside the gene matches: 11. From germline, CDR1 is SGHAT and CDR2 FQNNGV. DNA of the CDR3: TGTGCCAGCAGCTTAGATCACAGGGGGGCCTCTCAGTACGAGCAGTACGTC. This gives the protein CASSLDHRGASQYEQYV.

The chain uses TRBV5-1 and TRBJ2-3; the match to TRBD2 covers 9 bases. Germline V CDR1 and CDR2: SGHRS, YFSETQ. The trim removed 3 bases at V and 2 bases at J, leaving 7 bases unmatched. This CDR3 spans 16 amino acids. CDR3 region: CASSWGLAADTDTQYF. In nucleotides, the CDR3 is TGCGCCAGCAGCTGGGGACTAGCAGCGGACACAGATACGCAGTATTTT.

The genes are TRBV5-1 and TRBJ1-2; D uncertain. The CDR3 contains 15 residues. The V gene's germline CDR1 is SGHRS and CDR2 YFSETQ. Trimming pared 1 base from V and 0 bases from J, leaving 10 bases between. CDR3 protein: CASSLSGLTNYGYTF. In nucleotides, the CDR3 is TGCGCCAGCAGCTTGTCAGGCTTAACTAACTATGGCTACACCTTC.

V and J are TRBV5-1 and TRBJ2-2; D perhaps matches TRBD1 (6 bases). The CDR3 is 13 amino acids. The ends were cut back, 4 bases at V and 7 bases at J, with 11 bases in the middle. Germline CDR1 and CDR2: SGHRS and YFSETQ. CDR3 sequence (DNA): TGCGCCAGCAGCCAGGGGACCGGCGGGGAGCTGTTTTTT. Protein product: CASSQGTGGELFF.

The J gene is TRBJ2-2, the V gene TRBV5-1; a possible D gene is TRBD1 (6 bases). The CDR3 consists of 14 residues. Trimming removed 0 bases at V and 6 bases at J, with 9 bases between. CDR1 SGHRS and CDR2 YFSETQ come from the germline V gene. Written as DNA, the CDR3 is TGCGCCAGCAGCTTGGCAAACAGGGCCGGGGAGCTGTTTTTT. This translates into CASSLANRAGELFF.

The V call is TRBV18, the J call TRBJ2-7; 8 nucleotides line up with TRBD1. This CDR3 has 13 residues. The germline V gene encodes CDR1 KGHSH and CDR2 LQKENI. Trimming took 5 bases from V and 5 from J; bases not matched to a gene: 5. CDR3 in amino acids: CASSAGQDHEQYV. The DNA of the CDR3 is TGTGCCAGCTCAGCGGGACAGGACCACGAGCAGTACGTC.

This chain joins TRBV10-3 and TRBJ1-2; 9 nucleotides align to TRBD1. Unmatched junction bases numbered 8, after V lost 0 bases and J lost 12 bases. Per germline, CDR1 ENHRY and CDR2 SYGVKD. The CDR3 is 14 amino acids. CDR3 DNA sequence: TGTGCCATCAGTGAGTCGGACAGGGGTGGGTTTCACACCTTC. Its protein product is CAISESDRGGFHTF.

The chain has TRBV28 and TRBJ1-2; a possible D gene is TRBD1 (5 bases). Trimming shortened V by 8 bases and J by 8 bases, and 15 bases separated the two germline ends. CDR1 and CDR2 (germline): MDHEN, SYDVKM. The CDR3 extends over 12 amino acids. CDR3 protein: CASREPGRGYTF. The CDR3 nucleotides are TGTGCCAGCCGCGAACCAGGGCGGGGCTACACCTTC.

The DNA for the CDR3 is TGCGCCAGCAGTGTTGGACAGAACATTCAGTACTTC. This gives the protein CASSVGQNIQYF. The chain combines TRBV10-2 with TRBJ2-4, with D perhaps matching TRBD1 (6 bases). V dropped 4 bases and J dropped 7 bases, with 8 bases sitting between them. Germline loops: CDR1 WSHSY, CDR2 SAAADI. This CDR3 is 12 amino acids long.

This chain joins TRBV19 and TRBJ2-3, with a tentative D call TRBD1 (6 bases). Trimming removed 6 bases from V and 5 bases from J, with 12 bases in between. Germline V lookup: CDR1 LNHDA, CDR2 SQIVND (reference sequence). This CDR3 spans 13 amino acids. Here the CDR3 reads CASSSLRGDTQYF. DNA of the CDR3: TGTGCCAGTAGCTCCCTCAGGGGAGATACGCAGTATTTT.

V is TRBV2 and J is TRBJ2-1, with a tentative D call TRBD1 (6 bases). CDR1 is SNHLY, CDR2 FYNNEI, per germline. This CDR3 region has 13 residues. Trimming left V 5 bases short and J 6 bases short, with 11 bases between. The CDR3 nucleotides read TGTGCCAGCAGTCCGCTCAGGGGCAATGAGCAGTTCTTC. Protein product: CASSPLRGNEQFF.

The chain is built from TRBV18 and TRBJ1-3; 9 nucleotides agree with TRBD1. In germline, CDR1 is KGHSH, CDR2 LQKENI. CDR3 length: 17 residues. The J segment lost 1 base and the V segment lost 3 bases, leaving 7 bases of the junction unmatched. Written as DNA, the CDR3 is TGTGCCAGCTCACCCGGGACAGGGAGTAGTTCTGGAAACACCATATATTTT. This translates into CASSPGTGSSSGNTIYF.

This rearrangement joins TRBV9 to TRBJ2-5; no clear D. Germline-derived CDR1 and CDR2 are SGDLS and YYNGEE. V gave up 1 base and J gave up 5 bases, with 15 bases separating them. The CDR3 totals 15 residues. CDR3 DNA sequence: TGTGCCAGCAGCGTATATCCTAGTTCGGTCGAGACCCAGTACTTC. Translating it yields CASSVYPSSVETQYF.

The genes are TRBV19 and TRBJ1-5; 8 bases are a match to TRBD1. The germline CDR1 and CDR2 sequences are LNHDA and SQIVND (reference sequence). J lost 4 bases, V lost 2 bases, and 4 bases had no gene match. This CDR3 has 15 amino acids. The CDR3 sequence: CASSISQGANQPQHF. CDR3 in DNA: TGTGCCAGTAGTATAAGTCAGGGGGCTAATCAGCCCCAGCATTTT. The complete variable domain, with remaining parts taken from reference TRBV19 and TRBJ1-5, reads DGGITQSPKYLFRKEGQNVTLSCEQNLNHDAMYWYRQDPGQGLRLIYYSQIVNDFQKGDIAEGYSVSREKKESFPLTVTSAQKNPTAFYLCASSISQGANQPQHFGDGTRLSIL.

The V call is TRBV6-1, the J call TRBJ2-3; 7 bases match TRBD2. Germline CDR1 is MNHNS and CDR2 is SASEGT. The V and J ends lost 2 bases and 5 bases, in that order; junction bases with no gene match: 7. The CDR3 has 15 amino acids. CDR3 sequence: CASSEMAGEGDTQYF. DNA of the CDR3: TGTGCCAGCAGTGAAATGGCGGGGGAGGGAGATACGCAGTATTTT.